Listed below are T cell receptor beta chains from one sample, sequenced in a study of OX40 agonist ivuxolimab in advanced cancers. Sequenced by immunoSEQ multiplex PCR; TCRdb stores in-frame clones only, minus some. The repertoire holds about 60,000 clones, with around 85% as singletons. Sequences were derived from CD4+ or CD8+ T cells sorted from blood, sampled in a trial of the OX40 agonist ivuxolimab. Receptor source: an adult with an advanced solid tumor such as melanoma, head and neck, liver or kidney cancer. CDR3s include the opening cysteine and the closing phenylalanine or tryptophan. The D gene is left open where the match is weak. Clone size is stated in some rows and not others, as once, few, many or a class when expanded.

abundance: -
j_gene: TRBJ1-4
v_gene: TRBV30
d_gene: -
CDR3nt: TGTGCCTGGAACAAAGGGGGGGGCCTTTTTGTAAAACTGTTTTTT
CDR3aa: CAWNKGGGLFVKLFF

abundance: -
j_gene: TRBJ1-2
v_gene: TRBV28
d_gene: TRBD1
CDR3nt: TGTGCCAGCAGCCAAACAGGGGGCTATGGCTACACCTTC
CDR3aa: CASSQTGGYGYTF

abundance: -
j_gene: TRBJ1-1
v_gene: TRBV9
d_gene: -
CDR3nt: TGTGCCAGCAGCGTAGATCCGAGGGCTGAAGCTTTCTTT
CDR3aa: CASSVDPRAEAFF

abundance: -
j_gene: TRBJ2-1
v_gene: TRBV21-1
d_gene: -
CDR3nt: TGTGCCAGCAGCCCACGCAAATTTCCCTACAATGAGCAGTTCTTC
CDR3aa: CASSPRKFPYNEQFF

abundance: -
j_gene: TRBJ1-2
v_gene: TRBV7-2
d_gene: -
CDR3nt: TGTGCCAGCAGCTTCCCGACTTCAGAAATAGCTAACTATGGCTACACCTTC
CDR3aa: CASSFPTSEIANYGYTF

abundance: -
j_gene: TRBJ2-1
v_gene: TRBV11-3
d_gene: TRBD2
CDR3nt: TGTGCCAGCAGCTTAGGACTAGCGGGGGACAATGAGCAGTTCTTC
CDR3aa: CASSLGLAGDNEQFF

abundance: -
j_gene: TRBJ2-5
v_gene: TRBV5-5
d_gene: -
CDR3nt: TGTGCCAGCAGCCTAGGGCCGTGGGAGACCCAGTACTTC
CDR3aa: CASSLGPWETQYF

abundance: few
j_gene: TRBJ2-1
v_gene: TRBV7-9
d_gene: -
CDR3nt: TGTGCCAGCAGTTTTAACGGACAGCCGGGGCATGAGCAGTTCTTC
CDR3aa: CASSFNGQPGHEQFF

abundance: -
j_gene: TRBJ1-1
v_gene: TRBV4-1
d_gene: TRBD1
CDR3nt: TGCGCCAGCAGCCAAGGCCTCAGGGGGGGGAGGACTGAAGCTTTCTTT
CDR3aa: CASSQGLRGGRTEAFF

abundance: once
j_gene: TRBJ2-2
v_gene: TRBV11-2
d_gene: -
CDR3nt: TGTGCCAGCAGCTTAGTAGCCGGCCGGAACACCGGGGAGCTGTTTTTT
CDR3aa: CASSLVAGRNTGELFF

abundance: -
j_gene: TRBJ1-2
v_gene: TRBV5-4
d_gene: -
CDR3nt: TGTGCCAGCAGCTTGGACGTCCCCTCAACCTATGGCTACACCTTC
CDR3aa: CASSLDVPSTYGYTF

abundance: -
j_gene: TRBJ2-3
v_gene: TRBV5-4
d_gene: -
CDR3nt: TGTGCCAGCAGCTCGTTCAGCACAGATACGCAGTATTTT
CDR3aa: CASSSFSTDTQYF

abundance: few
j_gene: TRBJ2-1
v_gene: TRBV7-8
d_gene: -
CDR3nt: TGTGCCAGCAGCTCATTAGCGGTTAGTAGTAATGAGCAGTTCTTC
CDR3aa: CASSSLAVSSNEQFF

abundance: many
j_gene: TRBJ1-6
v_gene: TRBV29-1
d_gene: -
CDR3nt: TGCAGCGTTGCGGACAGCGTTAATAATTCACCCCTCCACTTT
CDR3aa: CSVADSVNNSPLHF

abundance: -
j_gene: TRBJ2-7
v_gene: TRBV4-1
d_gene: TRBD1
CDR3nt: TGCGCCAGCAGCCAAGAGGCGGGACAGGGGTCGTACGAGCAGTACTTC
CDR3aa: CASSQEAGQGSYEQYF

abundance: -
j_gene: TRBJ2-1
v_gene: TRBV4-2
d_gene: TRBD2
CDR3nt: TGTGCCAGCAGCCAAGATCATAGCGGGGGGGTAGGAAATGAGCAGTTCTTC
CDR3aa: CASSQDHSGGVGNEQFF

abundance: few
j_gene: TRBJ1-1
v_gene: TRBV4-1
d_gene: TRBD1
CDR3nt: TGCGCCAGCAGCCAAGAGGGGACAGTGAACACTGAAGCTTTCTTT
CDR3aa: CASSQEGTVNTEAFF

abundance: -
j_gene: TRBJ1-5
v_gene: TRBV30
d_gene: -
CDR3nt: TGTGCCTGGGGTAGCCGGGACGGAAATCAGCCCCAGCATTTT
CDR3aa: CAWGSRDGNQPQHF

abundance: -
j_gene: TRBJ1-2
v_gene: TRBV9
d_gene: TRBD1
CDR3nt: TGTGCCAGCAGCGTAGACAGGGGGGTATATGGCTACACCTTC
CDR3aa: CASSVDRGVYGYTF

abundance: -
j_gene: TRBJ2-7
v_gene: TRBV7-2
d_gene: TRBD1
CDR3nt: TGTGCCAGCAGCTTAGTAGAAGGAGACAGGGGAAGCTCCTACGAGCAGTACTTC
CDR3aa: CASSLVEGDRGSSYEQYF

abundance: -
j_gene: TRBJ2-5
v_gene: TRBV7-2
d_gene: -
CDR3nt: TGTGCCAGCAGCTTTCAGGTGGGGGAGACCCAGTACTTC
CDR3aa: CASSFQVGETQYF

abundance: once
j_gene: TRBJ2-3
v_gene: TRBV5-4
d_gene: -
CDR3nt: TGTGCCAGCAGTCTCAGCACAGATACGCAGTATTTT
CDR3aa: CASSLSTDTQYF

abundance: -
j_gene: TRBJ2-3
v_gene: TRBV5-1
d_gene: -
CDR3nt: TGCGCCAGCAGCTCCGGGACCGGCCTGGATTATACGCAGTATTTT
CDR3aa: CASSSGTGLDYTQYF

abundance: -
j_gene: TRBJ1-5
v_gene: TRBV7-2
d_gene: TRBD1
CDR3nt: TGTGCCTCGGGGGGAGGGGGCAGGAGTCAGCCCCAGCATTTT
CDR3aa: CASGGGGRSQPQHF

abundance: -
j_gene: TRBJ2-1
v_gene: TRBV30
d_gene: -
CDR3nt: TGTGCCTGGAGTGGGTCTCAAATTTACAATGAGCAGTTCTTC
CDR3aa: CAWSGSQIYNEQFF

abundance: -
j_gene: TRBJ1-5
v_gene: TRBV6-1
d_gene: TRBD1
CDR3nt: TGTGCCAGCAGAAACAGGGGGCATCAGCCCCAGCATTTT
CDR3aa: CASRNRGHQPQHF

abundance: -
j_gene: TRBJ2-6
v_gene: TRBV5-6
d_gene: -
CDR3nt: TGTGCCAGCAGCTTGAAAATGGGTGGGGCCAACGTCCTGACTTTC
CDR3aa: CASSLKMGGANVLTF

abundance: -
j_gene: TRBJ2-5
v_gene: TRBV15
d_gene: -
CDR3nt: TGTGCCACCAGCAGTCCGGCTCATGGGATCCAGTACTTC
CDR3aa: CATSSPAHGIQYF

abundance: -
j_gene: TRBJ1-2
v_gene: TRBV18
d_gene: TRBD1
CDR3nt: TGTGCCAGCTCACCAGACAGGGAGTATGGCTACACCTTC
CDR3aa: CASSPDREYGYTF

abundance: -
j_gene: TRBJ1-3
v_gene: TRBV4-2
d_gene: -
CDR3nt: TGTGCCAGCAGCCAAGTCCGTCCCGCTTTCGGAAGGGGAAACACCATATATTTT
CDR3aa: CASSQVRPAFGRGNTIYF

abundance: once
j_gene: TRBJ1-2
v_gene: TRBV6-5
d_gene: -
CDR3nt: TGTGCCAGCAGTTACTCGAGGGGGTTAGGCTACACCTTC
CDR3aa: CASSYSRGLGYTF

abundance: -
j_gene: TRBJ1-5
v_gene: TRBV4-1
d_gene: -
CDR3nt: TGCGCCAGCAGCCTTATAGGGACTGCCCATCAGCCCCAGCATTTT
CDR3aa: CASSLIGTAHQPQHF

abundance: -
j_gene: TRBJ1-5
v_gene: TRBV5-6
d_gene: TRBD1
CDR3nt: TGTGCCAGCAGCACAGGGGCAGGTGGCAATCAGCCCCAGCATTTT
CDR3aa: CASSTGAGGNQPQHF

abundance: -
j_gene: TRBJ2-3
v_gene: TRBV21-1
d_gene: -
CDR3nt: TGTGCCGCCGAGCAAGGGGGGGGCCTGGGAGATACGCAGTATTTT
CDR3aa: CAAEQGGGLGDTQYF

abundance: few
j_gene: TRBJ1-1
v_gene: TRBV5-6
d_gene: -
CDR3nt: TGTGCCAGCAGCCTGGGACATACCTCCTCTACTTTCTTT
CDR3aa: CASSLGHTSSTFF

abundance: -
j_gene: TRBJ2-1
v_gene: TRBV4-1
d_gene: TRBD2
CDR3nt: TGCGCCAGCAGCCTACTAGCGGGGGCCCCTCTCCCTCTCAATGAGCAGTTCTTC
CDR3aa: CASSLLAGAPLPLNEQFF

abundance: -
j_gene: TRBJ1-2
v_gene: TRBV7-2
d_gene: TRBD1
CDR3nt: TGTGCCAGCAGCCCGAAGGACAGGGGGGATAACTATGGCTACACCTTC
CDR3aa: CASSPKDRGDNYGYTF

abundance: few
j_gene: TRBJ1-4
v_gene: TRBV7-6
d_gene: -
CDR3nt: TGTGCCAGCAGGCCTTCGTTAGTACGGGGAGAAAAACTGTTTTTT
CDR3aa: CASRPSLVRGEKLFF

abundance: -
j_gene: TRBJ1-6
v_gene: TRBV6-6
d_gene: -
CDR3nt: TGTGCCAGCAGTTACTCGATGCAGGGAAATTCACCCCTCCACTTT
CDR3aa: CASSYSMQGNSPLHF

abundance: -
j_gene: TRBJ1-2
v_gene: TRBV29-1
d_gene: -
CDR3nt: TGCAGCGTTGCCCCGTTGGGGAGCAGTAACTATGGCTACACCTTC
CDR3aa: CSVAPLGSSNYGYTF

abundance: -
j_gene: TRBJ1-2
v_gene: TRBV5-6
d_gene: -
CDR3nt: TGTGCCAGCAGCGTAGGACCTGGCTACACCTTC
CDR3aa: CASSVGPGYTF

abundance: -
j_gene: TRBJ2-1
v_gene: TRBV28
d_gene: TRBD1
CDR3nt: TGTGCCAGCAGTTTGGGGACAGGCGGGCAGTTCTTC
CDR3aa: CASSLGTGGQFF

abundance: -
j_gene: TRBJ1-2
v_gene: TRBV10-3
d_gene: -
CDR3nt: TGTGCCATCAGTGAGTCAAGGAAGAGTGACTATGGCTACACCTTC
CDR3aa: CAISESRKSDYGYTF